These 5 T cell receptor beta chains were all obtained from the same sample, sequenced in a study of blood T cell repertoires in COVID-19. Method: immunoSEQ multiplex PCR; TCRdb's copy keeps in-frame clones and lacks some. The data hold tens of thousands of clones, with approximately 81% observed a single time. Sequenced sample: peripheral blood. These receptor sequences come from a man older than 75 with active or convalescent COVID-19.

The V call is TRBV7-8, the J call TRBJ1-1; tentatively, D is TRBD1 (6 bases). Germline V CDR1 and CDR2: SGHVS, FQNEAQ. The CDR3 loop spans 14 amino acids. Deletions cut 5 bases from V and 0 bases from J, with 10 bases between. The DNA for the CDR3 is TGTGCCAGCAGCCTGGGACAACTGAACACTGAAGCTTTCTTT. Its protein product is CASSLGQLNTEAFF.

The chain is built from TRBV6-4 and TRBJ1-5; TRBD1 agrees at 7 bases. CDR3 length: 17 residues. The ends lost 2 bases at V and 5 bases at J; junction bases unmatched: 12. Germline values: CDR1 MRHNA, CDR2 SNTAGT. CDR3 in amino acids: CASSDRRDSEWYQPQHF. In nucleotides, the CDR3 is TGTGCCAGCAGTGACCGCCGGGACAGTGAGTGGTATCAGCCCCAGCATTTT.

The chain uses TRBV9 and TRBJ2-2; TRBD1 agrees at 8 bases. V lost 2 bases and J lost 0; bases outside the gene matches: 18. CDR1 SGDLS and CDR2 YYNGEE come from the germline V gene. CDR3 length: 21 residues. CDR3 coding DNA: TGTGCCAGCAGCGTTAGAACCGGGACAGGCCACTCAAAGTCGAACACCGGGGAGCTGTTTTTT. It specifies CASSVRTGTGHSKSNTGELFF.

The chain has TRBV30 and TRBJ2-3; 8 bases are shared with TRBD2. V trimming: 0 bases; J trimming: 3 bases; junction bases outside the gene matches: 8. The germline V gene encodes CDR1 GTSNPN and CDR2 SVGIG (reference sequence). The CDR3 is 16 residues long. CDR3 bases: TGTGCCTGGAGTGTATCGAACAGCGGGAGAACAGATACGCAGTATTTT. This encodes CAWSVSNSGRTDTQYF.

This rearrangement joins TRBV3-1 (or the pseudogene TRBV3-2) to TRBJ1-5; 8 bases agree with TRBD1. Germline V gene sequence: CDR1 LGHDT, CDR2 YNNKEL (reference sequence). V lost 1 base, J lost 4 bases, and 9 bases stayed unmatched. The length of the CDR3 is 17 residues. The CDR3 DNA reads TGTGCCAGCAGCCAAGGCCTGGGGACAGGCCGGAATCAGCCCCAGCATTTT. Protein product: CASSQGLGTGRNQPQHF.